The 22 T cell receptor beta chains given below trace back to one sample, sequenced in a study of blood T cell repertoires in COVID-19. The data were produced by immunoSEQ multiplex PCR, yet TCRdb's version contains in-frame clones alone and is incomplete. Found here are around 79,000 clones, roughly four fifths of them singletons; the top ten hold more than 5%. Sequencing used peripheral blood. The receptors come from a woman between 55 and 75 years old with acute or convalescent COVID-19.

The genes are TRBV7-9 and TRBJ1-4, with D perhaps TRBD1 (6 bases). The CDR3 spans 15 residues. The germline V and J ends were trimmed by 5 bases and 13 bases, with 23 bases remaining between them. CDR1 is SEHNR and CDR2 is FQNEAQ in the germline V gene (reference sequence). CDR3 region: CASSRSSAEGEGLFF. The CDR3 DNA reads TGTGCCAGCAGCCGTTCGTCAGCAGAGGGGGAGGGACTGTTTTTT.

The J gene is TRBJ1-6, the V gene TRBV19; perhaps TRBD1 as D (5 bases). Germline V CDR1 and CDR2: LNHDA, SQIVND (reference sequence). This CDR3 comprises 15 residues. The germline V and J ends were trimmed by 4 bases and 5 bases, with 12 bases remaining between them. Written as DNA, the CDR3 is TGTGCCAGTAGTAGAGACAGTATCGATAATTCACCCCTCCACTTT. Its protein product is CASSRDSIDNSPLHF.

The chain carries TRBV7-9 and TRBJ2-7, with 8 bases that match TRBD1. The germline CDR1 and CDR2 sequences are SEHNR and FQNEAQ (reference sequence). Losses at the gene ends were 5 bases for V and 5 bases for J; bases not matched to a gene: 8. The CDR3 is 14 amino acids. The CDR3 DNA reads TGTGCCAGCAGCGACTACAGGGGGGCCGACGAGCAGTACTTC. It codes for CASSDYRGADEQYF.

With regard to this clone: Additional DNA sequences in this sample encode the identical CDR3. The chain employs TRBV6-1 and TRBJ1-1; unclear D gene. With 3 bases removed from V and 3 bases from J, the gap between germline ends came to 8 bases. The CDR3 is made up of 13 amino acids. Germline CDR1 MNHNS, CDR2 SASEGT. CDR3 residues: CASSEARDTEAFF. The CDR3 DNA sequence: TGTGCCAGCAGTGAGGCGAGGGACACTGAAGCTTTCTTT.

CDR3 in DNA: TGTGCCAGCTCACCGCCCTCGTCGGGTGAAAAACTGTTTTTT. It encodes CASSPPSSGEKLFF. The chain carries TRBV18 and TRBJ1-4, with D hard to call. The V end was cut by 3 bases, the J end by 7 bases, with 12 bases between. Germline V gene sequence: CDR1 KGHSH, CDR2 LQKENI. This CDR3 is 14 amino acids long.

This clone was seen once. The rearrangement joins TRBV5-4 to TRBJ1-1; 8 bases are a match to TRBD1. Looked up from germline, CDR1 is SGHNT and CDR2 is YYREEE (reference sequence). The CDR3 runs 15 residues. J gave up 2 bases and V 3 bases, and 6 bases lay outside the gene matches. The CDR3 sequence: CASSSGQGSNTEAFF. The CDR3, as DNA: TGTGCCAGCAGCTCCGGACAGGGTAGTAACACTGAAGCTTTCTTT.

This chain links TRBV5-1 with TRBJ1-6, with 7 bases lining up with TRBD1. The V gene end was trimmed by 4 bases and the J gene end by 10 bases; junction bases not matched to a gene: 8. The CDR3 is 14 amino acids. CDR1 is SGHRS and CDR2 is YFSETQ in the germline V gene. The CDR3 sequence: CASSLRQGESPLHF. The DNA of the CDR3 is TGCGCCAGCAGCCTAAGACAGGGAGAGTCACCCCTCCACTTT.

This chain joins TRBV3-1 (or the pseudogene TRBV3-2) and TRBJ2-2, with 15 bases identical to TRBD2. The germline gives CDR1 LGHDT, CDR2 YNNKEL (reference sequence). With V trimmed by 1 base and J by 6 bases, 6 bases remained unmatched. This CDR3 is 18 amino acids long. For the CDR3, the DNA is TGTGCCAGCAGCCAAGGTGCTGGACTAGCGGGGGGGCCCGGGGAGCTGTTTTTT. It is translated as CASSQGAGLAGGPGELFF.

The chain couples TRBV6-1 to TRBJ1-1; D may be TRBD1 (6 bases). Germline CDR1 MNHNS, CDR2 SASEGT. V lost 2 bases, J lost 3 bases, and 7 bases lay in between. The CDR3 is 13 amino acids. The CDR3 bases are TGTGCCAGCAGTGAAAACAGGGACACTGAAGCTTTCTTT. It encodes CASSENRDTEAFF.

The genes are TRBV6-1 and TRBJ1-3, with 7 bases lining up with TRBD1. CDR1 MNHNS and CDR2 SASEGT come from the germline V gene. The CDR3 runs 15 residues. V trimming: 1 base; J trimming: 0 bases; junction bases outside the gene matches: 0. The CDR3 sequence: CASSEDRGSGNTIYF. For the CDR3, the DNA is TGTGCCAGCAGTGAAGACAGGGGCTCTGGAAACACCATATATTTT.

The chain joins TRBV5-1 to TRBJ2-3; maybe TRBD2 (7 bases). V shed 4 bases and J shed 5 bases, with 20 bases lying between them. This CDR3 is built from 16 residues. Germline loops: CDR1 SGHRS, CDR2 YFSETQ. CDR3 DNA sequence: TGCGCCAGCAGCCCGGCGGGGGCCAAGGGTGGAGATACGCAGTATTTT. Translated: CASSPAGAKGGDTQYF.

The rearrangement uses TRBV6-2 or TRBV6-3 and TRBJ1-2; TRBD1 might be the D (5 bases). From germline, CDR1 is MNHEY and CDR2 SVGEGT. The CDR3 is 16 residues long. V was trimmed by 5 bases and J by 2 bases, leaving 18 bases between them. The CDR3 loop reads CASSAIPGVMNYGYTF. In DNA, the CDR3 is TGTGCCAGCAGTGCGATCCCGGGGGTTATGAACTATGGCTACACCTTC.

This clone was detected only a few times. The DNA of the CDR3 is TGTGCCACCAGCTGGGGCGTTGGTCAGCCCCAGCATTTT. Translated: CATSWGVGQPQHF. This chain uses TRBV24-1 with TRBJ1-5; perhaps TRBD1 as D (5 bases). This CDR3 spans 13 amino acids. V dropped 7 bases and J dropped 6 bases, with 12 bases sitting between them. The V gene's germline CDR1 is KGHDR and CDR2 SFDVKD.

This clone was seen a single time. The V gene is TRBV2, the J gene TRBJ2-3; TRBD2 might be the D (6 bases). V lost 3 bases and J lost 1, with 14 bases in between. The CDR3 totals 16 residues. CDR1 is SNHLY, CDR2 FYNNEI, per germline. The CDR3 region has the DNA TGTGCCAGCAGTGAGGGGACTCCTAGGGGCACAGATACGCAGTATTTT. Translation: CASSEGTPRGTDTQYF.

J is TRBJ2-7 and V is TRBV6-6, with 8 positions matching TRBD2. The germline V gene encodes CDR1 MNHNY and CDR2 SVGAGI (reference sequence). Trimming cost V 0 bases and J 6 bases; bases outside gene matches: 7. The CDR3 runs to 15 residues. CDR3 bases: TGTGCCAGCAGTTACTCGAACCAGGCGGGGGGCGAGCAGTACTTC. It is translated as CASSYSNQAGGEQYF.

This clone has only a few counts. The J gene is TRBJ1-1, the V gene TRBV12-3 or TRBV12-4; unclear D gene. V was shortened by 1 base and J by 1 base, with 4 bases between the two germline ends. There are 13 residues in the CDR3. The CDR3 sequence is CASSLERNTEAFF. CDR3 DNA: TGTGCCAGCAGTTTAGAGAGGAACACTGAAGCTTTCTTT.

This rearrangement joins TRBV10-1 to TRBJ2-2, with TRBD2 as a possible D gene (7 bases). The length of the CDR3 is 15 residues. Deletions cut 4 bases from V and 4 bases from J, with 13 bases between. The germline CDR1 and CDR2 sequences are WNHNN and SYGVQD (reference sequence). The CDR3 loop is CASSGGGPGTGELFF. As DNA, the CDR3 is TGCGCCAGCAGTGGGGGGGGGCCAGGCACCGGGGAGCTGTTTTTT.

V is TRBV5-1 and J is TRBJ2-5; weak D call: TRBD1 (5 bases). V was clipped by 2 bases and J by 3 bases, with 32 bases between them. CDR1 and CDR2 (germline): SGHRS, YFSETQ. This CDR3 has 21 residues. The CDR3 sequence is CASSLGAVGSPIPGRKETQYF. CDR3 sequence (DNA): TGCGCCAGCAGCTTAGGGGCGGTAGGATCCCCGATCCCCGGTAGGAAAGAGACCCAGTACTTC.

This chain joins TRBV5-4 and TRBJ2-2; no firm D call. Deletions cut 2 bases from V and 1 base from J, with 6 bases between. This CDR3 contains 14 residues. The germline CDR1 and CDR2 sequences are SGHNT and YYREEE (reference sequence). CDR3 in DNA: TGTGCCAGCAGCTTCCTCGGGAACACCGGGGAGCTGTTTTTT. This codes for CASSFLGNTGELFF.

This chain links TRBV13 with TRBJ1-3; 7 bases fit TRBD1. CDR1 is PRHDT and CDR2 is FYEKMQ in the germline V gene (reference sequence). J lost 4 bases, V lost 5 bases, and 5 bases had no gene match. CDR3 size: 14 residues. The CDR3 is CASSLTGVGNTIYF. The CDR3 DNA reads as TGTGCCAGCAGCCTAACAGGGGTCGGAAACACCATATATTTT.

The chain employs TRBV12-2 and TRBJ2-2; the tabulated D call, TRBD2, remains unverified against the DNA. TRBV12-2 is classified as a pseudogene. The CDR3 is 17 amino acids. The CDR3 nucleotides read TGTGCAAGTCGCTTAATTGGGCCGGGGGAGAACACCGGGGAGCTGTTTTTT. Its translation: CASRLIGPGENTGELFF.

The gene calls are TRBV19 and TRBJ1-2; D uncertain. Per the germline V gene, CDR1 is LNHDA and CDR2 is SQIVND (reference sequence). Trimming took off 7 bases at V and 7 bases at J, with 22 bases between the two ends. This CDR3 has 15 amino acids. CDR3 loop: CASTRRAPFAGGYTF. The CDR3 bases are TGTGCCAGTACCCGAAGGGCACCTTTCGCGGGTGGCTACACCTTC.